The sequence of this TCR beta chain was determined in a study of tumor-infiltrating lymphocytes in primary liver carcinoma. Study background: Lesions, classed as T1-T3 N0M0, spanned 4.2 to 10 cm across. Points from the study as a whole: Overlap in tumor-adjacent and tumor-blood pairs fell below that of tumor region pairs. Top-250-clone fractions were significantly higher in tumors than in blood (p = 0.039).

Co-extraction yielded RNA and DNA from about 20-30 mg of unsorted bulk tissue. After removal of 4 bases from V and 14 bases from J, the junction contained 6 bases not matched to a gene. Germline V CDR1 and CDR2: SEHNR, FQNEAQ (reference sequence). This CDR3 comprises 11 residues. The input was approximately 500 ng total RNA; TCR beta cDNA was made from it with a constant-region primer. Each TCR beta library was derived from three nested multiplex PCR rounds that employed slightly modified ARM-PCR. For 10 cycles apiece, the opening two PCR rounds ran with TRBV1-TRBV30 forward primers and a C-beta reverse primer. TCRdb re-called the multiplex PCR reads with MiXCR, one entry per CDR3 protein. The repertoire includes 90,000 to 150,000 distinct CDR3 sequences, about two thirds of them detected once, and roughly 8.1% sits in the top ten. For this clonotype: Antigen unknown. This may stem from a read error, because a much larger clone lies one nucleotide away.

This chain joins TRBV7-9 and TRBJ2-5, with 8 bases fitting TRBD2. The TCR sequence derives from a woman aged 55 to 70 with primary liver carcinoma and hepatitis B virus infection. The sample taken for sequencing was tumor-adjacent normal liver tissue. CDR3 DNA: TGTGCCAGCAGCTCAGGAGCGGGGGAATACTTC. Protein sequence: CASSSGAGEYF.